These T cell receptor beta chains were read from a single sample in a study of CD8 T cells in ankylosing spondylitis. TCRdb independently ran MiXCR on the 5' RACE reads; one entry per CDR3 protein. Here the sample spans around 490,000 distinct CDR3 sequences, approximately 5% being singletons. Sequenced: blood, either unsorted or a sorted T cell fraction (not recorded which). Receptors were obtained from a male donor with ankylosing spondylitis. The CDR3 runs from the conserved cysteine through the conserved F or W.

TRBV5-1	TRBJ1-3	CASSPMPVATGNTIYF
TRBV3-1	TRBJ2-7	CASSHLDRVGNEQYF
TRBV4-3	TRBJ2-7	CASSQDPRRSFDEQYF
TRBV12-3/TRBV12-4	TRBJ1-1	CASSLQGGVEAFF
TRBV20-1	TRBJ2-1	CSARGFYNEQFF
TRBV28	TRBJ1-2	CASSPRGQGIYGYTF
TRBV20-1	TRBJ1-1	CSADRQGTLAFF
TRBV7-6	TRBJ2-6	CASSLPGSGANVLTF
TRBV28	TRBJ1-1	CASLPRVPSGEAFF
TRBV20-1	TRBJ2-7	CSARDRTSYEQYF
TRBV7-2	TRBJ2-7	CASSFRGSGSYEQYF
TRBV7-9	TRBJ2-1	CASSPEGLDWDEQFF
TRBV27	TRBJ1-1	CASSLSTGTGLTEAFF
TRBV5-6	TRBJ2-1	CASSLVQRAQFF
TRBV20-1	TRBJ2-1	CSAIGNEQFF
TRBV20-1	TRBJ2-3	CSARPTSGGNNIRASTDTQYF
TRBV9	TRBJ2-1	CASSQDNRVLFF
TRBV7-9	TRBJ2-7	CASSFSGLANEQYF
TRBV7-2	TRBJ2-7	CASSLSVLSAQYF
TRBV20-1	TRBJ2-5	CSARSAGGGVPRYF
TRBV10-3	TRBJ1-1	CAISESKGMRVEAFF
TRBV7-2	TRBJ2-1	CASSLEQGLYEQFF
TRBV6-5	TRBJ2-7	CASSYPDSSYEQYF
TRBV28	TRBJ1-2	CASRSGTLYGYTF
TRBV7-2	TRBJ1-1	CASSLVGALNTEAFF
TRBV10-3	TRBJ2-1	CAISSWEREPSEQFF
TRBV7-2	TRBJ2-7	CASSLSGTRYYEQYF
TRBV28	TRBJ2-3	CASSLFRPLKDTQYF
TRBV7-2	TRBJ2-5	CASSSQLETQYF
TRBV28	TRBJ1-5	CASSFDRGTPYSNQPQHF
TRBV5-1	TRBJ2-3	CASSLAPETTDTQYF
TRBV28	TRBJ1-5	CASSPASQGYQPQHF
TRBV7-2	TRBJ2-7	CASSLDVSAYEQYF
TRBV7-6	TRBJ2-7	CASSKVAGDGEQYF
TRBV6-2/TRBV6-3	TRBJ2-2	CASGKRRRTGELFF
TRBV20-1	TRBJ2-7	CSVSQASSYEQYF
TRBV20-1	TRBJ2-1	CSARESEGGYNEQFF
TRBV20-1	TRBJ1-5	CSASRGYLNQPQHF
TRBV24-1	TRBJ1-1	CATRSAWNTEAFF
TRBV5-1	TRBJ2-2	CTSSIGTTNTGELFF
TRBV29-1	TRBJ2-2	CSVALPNTGELFF
TRBV20-1	TRBJ1-3	CSATRDRAGNTIYF
TRBV7-2	TRBJ2-7	CASSFATGGSYEQYF
TRBV12-3/TRBV12-4	TRBJ1-2	CASSFSVSTGIGYTF
TRBV28	TRBJ1-1	CAVRGTEFYTEAFF
TRBV7-2	TRBJ1-1	CASSLLGITGAFF
TRBV6-5	TRBJ2-3	CASSWDRPTDTQYF
TRBV7-2	TRBJ2-5	CASSPQRIQEAQYF
TRBV25-1	TRBJ2-2	CASSTGQFMNTGELFF
TRBV5-1	TRBJ2-1	CASSLRGTYNEQFF
TRBV15	TRBJ2-4	CATSRDPRDENIQYF
TRBV12-3/TRBV12-4	TRBJ1-2	CASSVGWAGYTF
TRBV13	TRBJ1-2	CASSLPAGYGYTF
TRBV27	TRBJ1-2	CASSPNFRGYTF
TRBV12-3/TRBV12-4	TRBJ1-1	CASSWKGGTEAFF